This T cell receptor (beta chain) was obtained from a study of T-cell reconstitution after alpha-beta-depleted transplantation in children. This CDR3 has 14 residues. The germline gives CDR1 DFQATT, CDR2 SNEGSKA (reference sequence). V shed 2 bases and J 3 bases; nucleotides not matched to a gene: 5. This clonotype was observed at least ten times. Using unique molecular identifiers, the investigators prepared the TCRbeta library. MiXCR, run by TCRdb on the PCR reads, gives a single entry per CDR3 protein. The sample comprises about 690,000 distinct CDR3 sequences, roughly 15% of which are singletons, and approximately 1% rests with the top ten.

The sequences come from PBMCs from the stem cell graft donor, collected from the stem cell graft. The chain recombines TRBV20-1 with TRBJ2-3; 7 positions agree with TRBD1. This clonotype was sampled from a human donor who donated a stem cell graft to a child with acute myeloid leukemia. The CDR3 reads CSARRTGKTDTQYF. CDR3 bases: TGCAGTGCTAGAAGGACAGGAAAAACAGATACGCAGTATTTT.